This T cell receptor beta chain was sequenced for a study of tissue T cells after allogeneic stem cell transplantation. This clone was counted a few times. Profiled with immunoSEQ multiplex PCR; TCRdb holds only in-frame clones, not every one. The table lists about 5,200 clones, over 60% of them singletons. With 2 bases removed from V and 4 bases from J, the gap between germline ends came to 17 bases. Germline lookup yields CDR1 KGHSH and CDR2 LQKENI. There are 16 residues in the CDR3. The source of this sequence is a female donor over 55 with lung cancer. J is TRBJ1-2 and V is TRBV18, with a weak D call TRBD1 (5 bases). The source material was tissue from the colon, sampled at autopsy. DNA of the CDR3: TGTGCCAGCTCACCAACTATGGGACGGAACACCTATGGCTACACCTTC. Translating it yields CASSPTMGRNTYGYTF. Complete variable domain (other parts from reference TRBV18 and TRBJ1-2): NAGVMQNPRHLVRRRGQEARLRCSPMKGHSHVYWYRQLPEEGLKFMVYLQKENIIDESGMPKERFSAEFPKEGPSILRIQQVVRGDSAAYFCASSPTMGRNTYGYTFGSGTRLTVV.